These T cell receptor beta chains were read from a single sample in a study of blood T cell repertoires in COVID-19. Profiled with immunoSEQ multiplex PCR; TCRdb holds only in-frame clones, not every one. This sample has approximately 350,000 clones, with about 88% found just once. The sequencing input was PBMCs or T cells enriched from blood (not recorded which). Receptors were obtained from a woman aged 25 to 39 who had recovered from COVID-19. Each CDR3 is given with its conserved first and last residue. The D gene is left open where the match is weak. Clone size is given for some rows only: seen once, a few or many times, or a class if the clone is expanded.

D,size,V,J,CDR3,DNA
TRBD1,NA,TRBV19,TRBJ2-7,CASARQGDSYEQYF,TGTGCCAGTGCCCGACAGGGTGACTCCTACGAGCAGTACTTC
TRBD1,NA,TRBV28,TRBJ1-6,CATGGTVNSPLHF,TGTGCCACGGGCGGGACAGTGAATTCACCCCTCCACTTT
NA,NA,TRBV28,TRBJ2-7,CASSLVLGTLPSSYEQYF,TGTGCCAGCAGTTTAGTACTTGGCACCCTACCTAGCTCCTACGAGCAGTACTTC
NA,NA,TRBV5-6,TRBJ2-1,CASSLFQGSYNEQFF,TGTGCCAGCAGCTTGTTTCAGGGGTCCTACAATGAGCAGTTCTTC
TRBD1,NA,TRBV6-4,TRBJ1-5,CASSDSRGQGYYSNQPQHF,TGTGCCAGCAGTGACTCGAGGGGACAGGGATACTATAGCAATCAGCCCCAGCATTTT
NA,NA,TRBV28,TRBJ2-1,CASSPPGRWYEQFF,TGTGCCAGCAGTCCCCCGGGGAGGTGGTATGAGCAGTTCTTC
NA,once,TRBV7-9,TRBJ2-2,CASSPPGLTGELFF,TGTGCCAGCAGCCCCCCGGGACTCACCGGGGAGCTGTTTTTT
NA,NA,TRBV5-1,TRBJ2-7,CASSLGTGSPVYEQYF,TGCGCCAGCAGCTTGGGGACGGGAAGTCCCGTCTACGAGCAGTACTTC
TRBD1,NA,TRBV9,TRBJ1-2,CASSAGGQKAYGYTF,TGTGCCAGCAGCGCCGGGGGACAGAAAGCTTATGGCTACACCTTC
NA,NA,TRBV5-1,TRBJ1-1,CASSLVAASGTEAFF,TGCGCCAGCAGCTTGGTGGCGGCTAGCGGCACTGAAGCTTTCTTT
TRBD1,NA,TRBV7-6,TRBJ2-7,CASSLAAGGGYEQYF,TGTGCCAGCAGCTTAGCGGCAGGGGGCGGCTACGAGCAGTACTTC
TRBD2,once,TRBV5-1,TRBJ2-1,CASSWGLAGGPEQFF,TGCGCCAGCAGCTGGGGACTAGCGGGGGGGCCTGAGCAGTTCTTC
NA,NA,TRBV30,TRBJ1-1,CAWSPTGTEAFF,TGTGCCTGGAGCCCGACGGGGACTGAAGCTTTCTTT
NA,NA,TRBV28,TRBJ2-5,CASSSYQGWRETQYF,TGTGCCAGCAGTTCCTATCAGGGGTGGCGAGAGACCCAGTACTTC
NA,NA,TRBV3-1/TRBV3-2,TRBJ1-5,CASSQGGISNQPQHF,TGTGCCAGCAGCCAAGGAGGCATCAGCAATCAGCCCCAGCATTTT
NA,NA,TRBV27,TRBJ2-1,CASRFSVTYNEQFF,TGTGCCAGCAGGTTCTCGGTTACCTACAATGAGCAGTTCTTC
NA,few,TRBV28,TRBJ2-3,CASKRTLATDTQYF,TGTGCCAGCAAGCGGACCCTAGCAACAGATACGCAGTATTTT
TRBD1,NA,TRBV13,TRBJ2-2,CASSSGQPNTGELFF,TGTGCCAGCAGCTCGGGACAGCCGAACACCGGGGAGCTGTTTTTT
TRBD1,NA,TRBV18,TRBJ1-6,CASSQGQGANSPLHF,TGTGCCAGCTCTCAAGGACAGGGGGCGAATTCACCCCTCCACTTT
TRBD1,NA,TRBV5-4,TRBJ1-1,CASSHRTGGNTEAFF,TGTGCCAGCAGCCACCGGACAGGAGGAAACACTGAAGCTTTCTTT
NA,few,TRBV4-1,TRBJ2-1,CASSQDIGEYNEQFF,TGCGCCAGCAGCCAAGATATTGGAGAATACAATGAGCAGTTCTTC
NA,NA,TRBV27,TRBJ1-1,CASSFGTPAEAFF,TGTGCCAGCAGTTTCGGGACACCCGCTGAAGCTTTCTTT
TRBD1,NA,TRBV5-1,TRBJ1-1,CASSPRGQVNTEAFF,TGCGCCAGCAGCCCCCGGGGACAGGTGAACACTGAAGCTTTCTTT
TRBD1,NA,TRBV7-9,TRBJ1-4,CASSPQGFFEKLFF,TGTGCCAGCAGCCCACAGGGGTTCTTTGAAAAACTGTTTTTT
TRBD2,NA,TRBV29-1,TRBJ2-1,CSVGPGGPNEQFF,TGCAGCGTTGGTCCGGGAGGGCCGAATGAGCAGTTCTTC
NA,NA,TRBV19,TRBJ2-5,CASSGRGTETQYF,TGTGCCAGTAGTGGCAGGGGTACGGAGACCCAGTACTTC
NA,NA,TRBV9,TRBJ2-1,CASSVGAGWGNEQFF,TGTGCCAGCAGCGTAGGGGCGGGATGGGGGAATGAGCAGTTCTTC
NA,NA,TRBV6-5,TRBJ2-7,CASSVRLVPREQYF,TGTGCCAGCAGCGTCCGGCTAGTCCCTCGCGAGCAGTACTTC
NA,NA,TRBV27,TRBJ1-6,CASNWGGILHKSSYNSPLHF,TGTGCCAGCAACTGGGGGGGCATCCTACATAAGAGCTCCTATAATTCACCCCTCCACTTT
NA,NA,TRBV6-1,TRBJ2-6,CASSELRGGGANVLTF,TGTGCCAGCAGTGAACTAAGGGGAGGTGGGGCCAACGTCCTGACTTTC
NA,NA,TRBV15,TRBJ1-2,CATSRDRGNYGYTF,TGTGCCACCAGCCGGGATCGGGGTAACTATGGCTACACCTTC
NA,NA,TRBV6-5,TRBJ2-2,CASSYRGSGELFF,TGTGCCAGCAGTTACCGCGGTAGCGGGGAGCTGTTTTTT
NA,NA,TRBV14,TRBJ2-3,CASSGPLETGTITDTQYF,TGTGCCAGCAGCGGACCCCTTGAAACAGGGACAATCACAGATACGCAGTATTTT
TRBD1,NA,TRBV6-1,TRBJ1-5,CASSEVGTGGGQPQHF,TGTGCCAGCAGTGAAGTTGGGACAGGGGGCGGACAGCCCCAGCATTTT
NA,NA,TRBV10-3,TRBJ2-7,CAIKGGSNYEQYF,TGTGCCATCAAAGGCGGCTCGAACTACGAGCAGTACTTC
NA,NA,TRBV18,TRBJ2-7,CASSQETSSYEQYF,TGTGCCAGCTCACAGGAGACTAGCTCCTACGAGCAGTACTTC
TRBD1,few,TRBV5-1,TRBJ2-6,CASSPGQAGFGANVLTF,TGCGCCAGCAGCCCCGGACAGGCGGGTTTTGGGGCCAACGTCCTGACTTTC
NA,NA,TRBV4-2,TRBJ1-3,CASSGGSSGNTIYF,TGTGCCAGCAGCGGAGGGTCCTCTGGAAACACCATATATTTT
TRBD2,NA,TRBV28,TRBJ2-2,CASSPGLAGTGELFF,TGTGCCAGCAGTCCGGGACTAGCGGGAACCGGGGAGCTGTTTTTT
NA,NA,TRBV7-3,TRBJ2-1,CASSLEVGNNEQFF,TGTGCCAGCAGCTTGGAGGTGGGGAACAATGAGCAGTTCTTC
NA,NA,TRBV3-1/TRBV3-2,TRBJ2-1,CASSRPGTVIYNEQFF,TGTGCCAGCAGCCGGCCCGGGACTGTAATTTACAATGAGCAGTTCTTC
TRBD2,NA,TRBV3-1/TRBV3-2,TRBJ2-2,CASSQREVGGELFF,TGTGCCAGCAGCCAGCGGGAGGTGGGCGGGGAGCTGTTTTTT
NA,NA,TRBV7-9,TRBJ2-7,CASSLAGGRSYEQYF,TGTGCCAGCAGCTTAGCCGGGGGTAGGTCCTACGAGCAGTACTTC
TRBD2,NA,TRBV28,TRBJ2-1,CASSPPAAGEGDEQFF,TGTGCCAGCAGTCCCCCTGCAGCGGGAGAAGGAGATGAGCAGTTCTTC
TRBD1,NA,TRBV27,TRBJ1-2,CASSYQGARYGYTF,TGTGCCAGCAGTTATCAGGGGGCTCGGTATGGCTACACCTTC
NA,NA,TRBV18,TRBJ1-4,CASSVYPATNEKLFF,TGTGCCAGCTCAGTCTACCCTGCAACTAATGAAAAACTGTTTTTT
NA,once,TRBV7-9,TRBJ1-6,CASSSQGNSPLHF,TGTGCCAGCAGCTCCCAGGGGAATTCACCCCTCCACTTT
TRBD1,NA,TRBV5-1,TRBJ2-1,CASSLGQDNEQFF,TGCGCCAGCAGCCTGGGACAGGACAATGAGCAGTTCTTC
TRBD2,NA,TRBV9,TRBJ2-1,CASSVAGSGALYNEQFF,TGTGCCAGCAGCGTAGCAGGTAGCGGGGCACTTTACAATGAGCAGTTCTTC
TRBD1,NA,TRBV10-3,TRBJ2-2,CAIRASDRASNTGELFF,TGTGCCATCAGGGCCTCAGACAGGGCCTCGAACACCGGGGAGCTGTTTTTT
NA,NA,TRBV6-2/TRBV6-3,TRBJ2-7,CASSYSGPYEQYF,TGTGCCAGCAGTTACTCGGGCCCATACGAGCAGTACTTC
NA,NA,TRBV7-9,TRBJ1-1,CASSGQGPNTEAFF,TGTGCCAGCAGCGGTCAGGGTCCCAACACTGAAGCTTTCTTT
NA,once,TRBV9,TRBJ2-3,CASSVQQGPDDTQYF,TGTGCCAGCAGCGTTCAACAGGGCCCCGACGATACGCAGTATTTT
TRBD1,NA,TRBV7-9,TRBJ1-4,CAVSGGTNEKLFF,TGTGCCGTATCAGGGGGCACCAATGAAAAACTGTTTTTT
NA,NA,TRBV7-6,TRBJ2-5,CASSLGLEAETQYF,TGTGCCAGCAGCTTGGGATTGGAGGCAGAGACCCAGTACTTC